The 24 T cell receptor beta chains presented below share a single source sample, sequenced in a study of blood T cell repertoires in COVID-19. TCRdb's copy holds only in-frame clones and misses some; the assay was immunoSEQ multiplex PCR. The repertoire consists of approximately 400,000 clones, with over 80% occurring once and the leading ten covering approximately 5%. The sample consisted of PBMCs or T cells enriched from blood (not recorded which). All receptors derive from a woman aged 50 to 60 who had recovered from COVID-19.

This sequence joins TRBV25-1 and TRBJ2-7; D is ambiguous. Trimming cost V 5 bases and J 7 bases, with 12 bases left between them. The CDR3 loop spans 12 amino acids. Germline CDR1 reads MGHDK; CDR2 reads SYGVNS. CDR3 in amino acids: CASSRTATEQYF. DNA of the CDR3: TGTGCCAGCAGTCGAACAGCCACAGAGCAGTACTTC.

The chain links TRBV5-5 to TRBJ1-2; D is undetermined. The V end was cut by 2 bases, the J end by 0 bases, with 5 bases between. The length of the CDR3 is 13 residues. Germline CDR1 SGHKS, CDR2 YYEKEE (reference sequence). CDR3 in amino acids: CASSFEANYGYTF. For the CDR3, the DNA is TGTGCCAGCAGCTTCGAGGCTAACTATGGCTACACCTTC.

The V call is TRBV9, the J call TRBJ2-1; possible D gene TRBD1, 6 bases. CDR3 length: 15 residues. V was clipped by 4 bases and J by 4 bases, with 15 bases between them. Germline values: CDR1 SGDLS, CDR2 YYNGEE. The CDR3 loop reads CASSPRDTSYNEQFF. The CDR3 DNA follows: TGTGCCAGCAGCCCACGGGACACCTCGTACAATGAGCAGTTCTTC.

V is TRBV30 and J is TRBJ2-3, with 7 nucleotides matching TRBD2. The CDR3 sequence is 15 residues long. V lost 0 bases to trimming and J lost 5 bases; unmatched junction nucleotides: 8. The V gene's germline CDR1 is GTSNPN and CDR2 SVGIG (reference sequence). The DNA for the CDR3 is TGTGCCTGGAGTGTTAGGTTGCGGGAGTTAGATACGCAGTATTTT. Translated: CAWSVRLRELDTQYF.

The chain carries TRBV6-5 and TRBJ1-2, with 8 bases aligning to TRBD1. This CDR3 has 15 residues. Germline CDR1 MNHEY, CDR2 SVGAGI. With 7 bases clipped from V and 7 bases from J, the junction kept 14 bases outside the gene matches. The CDR3 DNA is TGTGCCAGCACCCCACGGACAGGGATGCTCTCTGGCTACACCTTC. This sequence encodes CASTPRTGMLSGYTF.

This clone has only one observation. V and J are TRBV5-1 and TRBJ1-4; TRBD1 matches 7 bases. Losses at the gene ends were 4 bases for V and 3 bases for J; bases not matched to a gene: 3. From germline, CDR1 is SGHRS and CDR2 YFSETQ. The CDR3 is 14 amino acids. The CDR3 sequence: CASSTGQPNEKLFF. CDR3 sequence (DNA): TGCGCCAGCAGCACGGGACAGCCTAATGAAAAACTGTTTTTT.

CDR3 sequence reads: CASSNTGASAEAFF. In DNA, the CDR3 is TGTGCCAGCAGCAACACCGGCGCGAGCGCTGAAGCTTTCTTT. The genes are TRBV3-1 (or the pseudogene TRBV3-2) and TRBJ1-1; no clear D. Between the trimmed V and J ends, which lost 5 bases and 6 bases, there was a span of 16 bases. Germline CDR1 and CDR2: LGHDT and YNNKEL (reference sequence). The CDR3 covers 14 residues.

This chain links TRBV6-5 with TRBJ1-1; maybe TRBD1 (6 bases). The V and J ends lost 5 bases and 0 bases respectively, with 13 bases between them. In germline, CDR1 is MNHEY, CDR2 SVGAGI. The CDR3 spans 15 residues. The CDR3 nucleotides are TGTGCCAGCAGTACAGGGAATAGAATGAACACTGAAGCTTTCTTT. Protein sequence: CASSTGNRMNTEAFF.

The gene calls are TRBV6-5 and TRBJ2-3, with 7 bases aligning to TRBD2. The ends lost 5 bases at V and 3 bases at J; junction bases unmatched: 2. Germline V gene sequence: CDR1 MNHEY, CDR2 SVGAGI. CDR3 length equals 13 residues. CDR3 in DNA: TGTGCCAGCAGTAGGGGACTAACAGATACGCAGTATTTT. This codes for CASSRGLTDTQYF.

In its sample, this clone was seen once. The V and J genes are TRBV19 and TRBJ1-5, with 11 bases that match TRBD1. With 3 bases clipped from V and 6 bases from J, the junction kept 4 bases outside the gene matches. There are 15 residues in the CDR3. CDR1 is LNHDA, CDR2 SQIVND, per germline (reference sequence). CDR3: CASSIGQGAGQPQHF. The DNA of the CDR3 is TGTGCCAGTAGTATCGGACAGGGGGCAGGTCAGCCCCAGCATTTT.

The chain links TRBV19 to TRBJ1-5, with D possibly TRBD1 on 6 matching bases. The V gene lost 7 bases and the J gene lost 4 bases, with 20 bases spanning the gap. This CDR3 spans 16 amino acids. The V gene's germline CDR1 is LNHDA and CDR2 SQIVND (reference sequence). This CDR3 is CASNKETGTKNQPQHF. DNA for the CDR3: TGTGCCAGTAATAAGGAAACCGGGACAAAGAATCAGCCCCAGCATTTT.

The chain carries TRBV19 and TRBJ1-2; D might be TRBD1 (6 bases). Trimming took 7 bases from V and 3 from J, leaving 18 bases between them. From germline, CDR1 is LNHDA and CDR2 SQIVND (reference sequence). The CDR3 is 15 amino acids. Here the CDR3 reads CASTTGGAVDYGYTF. CDR3 in DNA: TGTGCCAGTACCACGGGGGGGGCAGTCGACTATGGCTACACCTTC.

The gene calls are TRBV3-1 (or the pseudogene TRBV3-2) and TRBJ1-1; perhaps TRBD1 as D (6 bases). Trimming left V 3 bases short and J 4 bases short, with 12 bases between. The germline V gene has CDR1 LGHDT and CDR2 YNNKEL (reference sequence). This CDR3 contains 14 residues. Here the CDR3 reads CASSQWGTSTEAFF. The CDR3 bases are TGTGCCAGCAGCCAGTGGGGGACAAGCACTGAAGCTTTCTTT.

The V call is TRBV10-3, the J call TRBJ2-5; 12 nucleotides line up with TRBD2. Germline CDR1 is ENHRY and CDR2 is SYGVKD. The trim removed 10 bases at V and 1 base at J, leaving 4 bases unmatched. This CDR3 comprises 14 residues. The CDR3 spells CATSTSGGQETQYF. The DNA of the CDR3 is TGTGCCACTTCGACTAGCGGGGGCCAAGAGACCCAGTACTTC.

The chain is built from TRBV3-1 (or the pseudogene TRBV3-2) and TRBJ1-2; 9 bases line up with TRBD1. The CDR3 extends over 15 amino acids. Trimming took 0 bases from V and 9 from J; bases not matched to a gene: 8. Germline V gene sequence: CDR1 LGHDT, CDR2 YNNKEL (reference sequence). The CDR3 loop is CASSQETGQGPSYTF. CDR3 nucleotides: TGTGCCAGCAGCCAAGAAACTGGACAGGGGCCGAGCTACACCTTC.

This clone was counted a few times. The chain couples TRBV7-9 to TRBJ2-1; 7 bases are a match to TRBD2. The V gene's germline CDR1 is SEHNR and CDR2 FQNEAQ (reference sequence). The CDR3 has 17 residues. The J segment lost 8 bases and the V segment lost 3 bases, leaving 16 bases of the junction unmatched. The CDR3 here is CASSFGWRGSSGDEQFF. The CDR3 coding sequence is TGTGCCAGCAGCTTCGGGTGGCGGGGGTCTAGCGGCGATGAGCAGTTCTTC.

The chain is built from TRBV6-5 and TRBJ2-5; D is perhaps TRBD2 (6 bases). V was pared by 4 bases and J by 1 base, with 16 bases between. CDR1 and CDR2 (germline): MNHEY, SVGAGI. This CDR3 comprises 16 residues. The CDR3 loop reads CASSWGLPGAQETQYF. CDR3 nucleotides: TGTGCCAGCAGTTGGGGACTTCCGGGAGCCCAAGAGACCCAGTACTTC.

The CDR3 sequence: CASSLTPGQGGGYTF. CDR3 in DNA: TGTGCCAGCAGTCTCACGCCGGGACAGGGGGGCGGCTACACCTTC. The chain has TRBV6-5 and TRBJ1-2; 11 positions match TRBD1. The germline gives CDR1 MNHEY, CDR2 SVGAGI. The CDR3 loop spans 15 amino acids. V was pared by 5 bases and J by 8 bases, with 10 bases of the junction left unmatched.

The rearrangement joins TRBV19 to TRBJ1-1; 7 nucleotides agree with TRBD1. CDR1 and CDR2 from the germline V gene are LNHDA and SQIVND (reference sequence). This CDR3 spans 15 amino acids. The J segment lost 1 base and the V segment lost 2 bases, leaving 4 bases of the junction unmatched. The CDR3 bases are TGTGCCAGTAGTATACAGGGGGTGACGAACACTGAAGCTTTCTTT. Its protein is CASSIQGVTNTEAFF. The full variable domain, in which reference TRBV19 and TRBJ1-1 provide the parts outside the CDR3, is DGGITQSPKYLFRKEGQNVTLSCEQNLNHDAMYWYRQDPGQGLRLIYYSQIVNDFQKGDIAEGYSVSREKKESFPLTVTSAQKNPTAFYLCASSIQGVTNTEAFFGQGTRLTVV.

This chain uses TRBV3-1 (or the pseudogene TRBV3-2) with TRBJ2-1; 11 bases map to TRBD2. Germline V gene lookup returns CDR1 LGHDT and CDR2 YNNKEL (reference sequence). V shed 0 bases, J shed 6 bases, and the junction held 7 bases outside the gene matches. This CDR3 comprises 17 residues. The CDR3 protein is CASSQDSPLAGANEQFF. In DNA form, the CDR3 reads TGTGCCAGCAGCCAAGATAGTCCACTAGCGGGAGCCAATGAGCAGTTCTTC.

CDR3 sequence: CASSTGQGFTEAFF. For the CDR3, the DNA is TGTGCCAGCAGCACCGGACAGGGATTTACTGAAGCTTTCTTT. The chain recombines TRBV5-4 with TRBJ1-1; 8 bases map to TRBD1. The germline gives CDR1 SGHNT, CDR2 YYREEE (reference sequence). V shed 4 bases, J shed 5 bases, and the junction held 7 bases outside the gene matches. This CDR3 spans 14 amino acids.

The V gene is TRBV4-3, the J gene TRBJ1-3; D unresolved. This CDR3 has 17 residues. Trimming removed 0 bases from V and 0 bases from J, with 12 bases in between. From germline, CDR1 is LGHNA and CDR2 YSLEER. CDR3 in amino acids: CASSQDPYSYSGNTIYF. CDR3 coding DNA: TGCGCCAGCAGCCAAGACCCCTACTCTTACTCTGGAAACACCATATATTTT.

Points on this clone: Germline and junction disagree at one end, which may indicate a read error. The rearrangement uses TRBV13 and TRBJ1-1, with TRBD1 identical over 10 bases. The CDR3 is made up of 15 amino acids. In germline, CDR1 is PRHDT, CDR2 FYEKMQ (reference sequence). CDR3: CASSVGTGVNTEAFF. CDR3 nucleotides: TGTGCCAGCAGCGTAGGGACAGGGGTGAACACTGAAGCTTTCTTT.

This clone occurred a few times. The rearrangement uses TRBV5-1 and TRBJ1-1, with D possibly being TRBD1 (5 bases). Germline loops: CDR1 SGHRS, CDR2 YFSETQ. The CDR3 consists of 18 residues. Trimming shortened V by 4 bases and J by 1 base, and 23 bases separated the two germline ends. The CDR3 loop is CASSDHARQGLENTEAFF. The CDR3 DNA is TGCGCCAGCAGCGACCATGCGAGGCAGGGCCTTGAGAACACTGAAGCTTTCTTT.